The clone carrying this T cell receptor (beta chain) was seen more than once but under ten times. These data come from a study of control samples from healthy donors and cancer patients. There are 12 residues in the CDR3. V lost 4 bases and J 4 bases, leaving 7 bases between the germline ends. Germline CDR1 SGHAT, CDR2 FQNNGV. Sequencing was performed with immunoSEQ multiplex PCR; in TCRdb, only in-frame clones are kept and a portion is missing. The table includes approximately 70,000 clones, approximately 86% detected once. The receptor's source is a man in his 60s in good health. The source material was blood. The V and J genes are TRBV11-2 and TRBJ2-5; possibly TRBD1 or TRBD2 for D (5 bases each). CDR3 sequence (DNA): TGTGCCAGCAGCTATGGGGGAGAGACCCAGTACTTC. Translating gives CASSYGGETQYF.